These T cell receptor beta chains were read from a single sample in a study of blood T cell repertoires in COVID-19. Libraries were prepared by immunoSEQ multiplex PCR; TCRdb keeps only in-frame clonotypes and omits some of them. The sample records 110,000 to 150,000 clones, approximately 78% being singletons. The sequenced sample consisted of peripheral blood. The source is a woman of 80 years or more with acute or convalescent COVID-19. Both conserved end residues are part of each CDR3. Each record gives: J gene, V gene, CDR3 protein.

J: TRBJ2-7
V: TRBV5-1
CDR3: CASSKSGTESYEQYF

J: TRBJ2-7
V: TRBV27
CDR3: CASSSWTDAYEQYF

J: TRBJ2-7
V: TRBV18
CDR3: CASSLTGGPLSYEQYF

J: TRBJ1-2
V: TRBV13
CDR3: CASSPPAWGGDMGYTF

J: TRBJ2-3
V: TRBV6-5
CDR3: CASNPPGTDTQYF

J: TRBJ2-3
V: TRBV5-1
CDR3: CASSVTLAGTGTDTQYF

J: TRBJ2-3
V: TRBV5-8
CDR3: CASSSSQTLDLTDTQYF

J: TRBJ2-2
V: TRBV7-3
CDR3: CASSSNRGELFF

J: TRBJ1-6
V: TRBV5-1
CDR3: CASSLGQGGGSPLHF

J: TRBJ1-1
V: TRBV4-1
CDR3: CASSQEGADEAFF

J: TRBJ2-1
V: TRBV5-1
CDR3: CASSARNEQFF

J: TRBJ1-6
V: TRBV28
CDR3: CASSRNRALHF

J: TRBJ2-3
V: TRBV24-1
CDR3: CATSDPAPTSGNADTQYF

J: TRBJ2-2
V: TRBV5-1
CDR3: CASSLGPRAGDTGELFF

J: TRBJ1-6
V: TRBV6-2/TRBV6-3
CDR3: CASSYSMGAPLHF

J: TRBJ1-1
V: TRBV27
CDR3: CASSWFRDTEAFF

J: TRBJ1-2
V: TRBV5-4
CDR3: CASSQITGTANYGYTF

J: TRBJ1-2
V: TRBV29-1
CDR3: CSVGEKAEGYTF

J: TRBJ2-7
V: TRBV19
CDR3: CASTFPYEQYF

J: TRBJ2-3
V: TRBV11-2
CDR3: CASSLGPLAAQYF

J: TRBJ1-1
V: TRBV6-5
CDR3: CASSRQGTNTEAFF

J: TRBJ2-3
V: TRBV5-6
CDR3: CASSLVRRGADTQYF

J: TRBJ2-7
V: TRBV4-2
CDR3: CASSQDGSRGSYEQYF

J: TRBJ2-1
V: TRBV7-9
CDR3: CASSLPPRLAGFNNEQFF

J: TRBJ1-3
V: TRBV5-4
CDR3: CASSLDSGSGNTIYF

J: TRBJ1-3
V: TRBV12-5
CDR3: CASGTGRNTIYF